This T cell receptor beta chain was identified during a study of blood T cells in healthy people across ages. Findings of the study overall: There were more naive CD4+ cells and higher diversity in long-lived donors than in aged donors.

Whenever a sample was processed, at least 6 million PBMCs were isolated. Sample-barcoded 5' priming and a J-beta primer mix drove a second PCR of roughly 6 to 12 cycles. Through a template-switch adaptor with 12 random nucleotides, each cDNA molecule received a tag. MiXCR was run by TCRdb on the 5' RACE reads, yielding one entry per CDR3 protein. The sample lists nearly 800,000 distinct CDR3 sequences; roughly 50% were seen once. A remark on this clonotype: What it recognizes is unknown. Mismatch with germline at one junction end may stem from a read error.

This CDR3 has 14 residues. The sequence derives from a man between 35 and 55 years old in good health. The V gene is TRBV12-3 or TRBV12-4, the J gene TRBJ2-1; D unresolved. The sample taken for sequencing was blood. CDR3: CASSFPNSDVELFF. CDR3 nucleotide sequence: TGTGCCAGCAGTTTCCCTAATAGTGATGTTGAGCTGTTCTTC.